These 30 T cell receptor beta chains came from one sample sequenced in a study of blood T cell repertoires in COVID-19. The method was immunoSEQ multiplex PCR; TCRdb's version includes in-frame clones alone and lacks a portion of them. The sample holds some 300,000 clones, nearly 90% seen once. Sample: peripheral blood. The receptors originated from a woman aged 35 to 49 with COVID-19, enrolled during active disease.

V usage is TRBV4-3 and J usage is TRBJ1-4; D is undetermined. This CDR3 contains 17 residues. V lost 0 bases and J 8 bases, leaving 19 bases between the germline ends. CDR1 is LGHNA and CDR2 is YSLEER in the germline V gene. The CDR3: CASSQELAGRGKEKLFF. The CDR3 region has the DNA TGCGCCAGCAGCCAAGAACTGGCGGGCCGTGGGAAGGAAAAACTGTTTTTT.

J is TRBJ1-1 and V is TRBV29-1; TRBD1 might be the D (5 bases). CDR1 SQVTM and CDR2 ANQGSEA come from the germline V gene. The CDR3 spans 10 residues. V shed 4 bases and J shed 6 bases, with 6 bases lying between them. In nucleotides, the CDR3 is TGCAGCGTTGGGGGCTCTGAAGCTTTCTTT. This sequence encodes CSVGGSEAFF.

This clone was found a few times. The chain links TRBV6-5 to TRBJ1-5; 8 positions agree with TRBD1. Germline CDR1 is MNHEY and CDR2 is SVGAGI. Trimming at V came to 6 bases and at J to 6 bases, leaving 10 bases not matched to a gene. The CDR3 is made up of 15 amino acids. The CDR3 nucleotides are TGTGCCAGCAGGGTCGGAGCAGGGGGCGGTCAGCCCCAGCATTTT. It translates to CASRVGAGGGQPQHF.

The gene calls are TRBV6-6 and TRBJ1-2; D may be TRBD1 (6 bases). V lost 8 bases, J lost 2 bases, and 12 bases lay in between. CDR1 and CDR2 (germline): MNHNY, SVGAGI (reference sequence). The CDR3 is 13 residues long. CDR3 nucleotide sequence: TGTGCCAGCTTCGACAGGCCAAACTATGGCTACACCTTC. Translation: CASFDRPNYGYTF.

In its sample, this clone was seen a few times. The chain joins TRBV18 to TRBJ2-7; perhaps TRBD2 as D (6 bases). With 2 bases removed from V and 4 bases from J, the gap between germline ends came to 21 bases. CDR1 is KGHSH and CDR2 is LQKENI in the germline V gene. The CDR3 length is 17 residues. The CDR3 bases are TGTGCCAGCTCACCAAATCGGGGGACCGGGCGGAGGTACGAGCAGTACTTC. Protein: CASSPNRGTGRRYEQYF. Looking up the rest from reference TRBV18 and TRBJ2-7 gives the full variable domain: NAGVMQNPRHLVRRRGQEARLRCSPMKGHSHVYWYRQLPEEGLKFMVYLQKENIIDESGMPKERFSAEFPKEGPSILRIQQVVRGDSAAYFCASSPNRGTGRRYEQYFGPGTRLTVT.

The genes are TRBV27 and TRBJ2-4; D is ambiguous. V lost 3 bases, J lost 7 bases, and 10 bases lay in between. The germline V gene has CDR1 MNHEY and CDR2 SMNVEV (reference sequence). This CDR3 comprises 13 residues. CDR3: CASSFDSPNIQYF. The CDR3 DNA reads TGTGCCAGCAGTTTTGATAGCCCCAACATTCAGTACTTC.

Notes on this clone: This specimen includes other DNA sequences encoding the same CDR3. The chain combines TRBV4-3 with TRBJ1-2; 9 positions agree with TRBD1. Trimming cost V 3 bases and J 2 bases; bases outside gene matches: 4. CDR3 size: 15 residues. Per the germline V gene, CDR1 is LGHNA and CDR2 is YSLEER. The CDR3 region has the DNA TGCGCCAGCAGCCAGGAGGACAGGGGAAACTATGGCTACACCTTC. Amino acid sequence: CASSQEDRGNYGYTF.

The chain couples TRBV6-2 or TRBV6-3 to TRBJ2-1; 8 bases align to TRBD2. The germline V gene encodes CDR1 MNHEY and CDR2 SVGEGT. The CDR3 has 14 amino acids. Trimming at V came to 5 bases and at J to 6 bases, leaving 6 bases not matched to a gene. CDR3 region: CASSTTGGVNEQFF. CDR3 nucleotides: TGTGCCAGCAGTACAACCGGGGGGGTCAATGAGCAGTTCTTC.

The chain has TRBV12-3 or TRBV12-4 and TRBJ1-1; D is ambiguous. The CDR3 contains 12 residues. Trimming took 6 bases from V and 8 from J, leaving 13 bases between them. CDR3 loop: CASSLYQAEAFF. The CDR3 DNA reads as TGTGCCAGCAGCCTTTACCAAGCCGAAGCTTTCTTT.

The V and J genes are TRBV5-1 and TRBJ1-3; D not certain. CDR3 length: 15 amino acids. From germline, CDR1 is SGHRS and CDR2 YFSETQ. The V and J ends lost 5 bases and 0 bases respectively, with 12 bases between them. This CDR3 reads CASSLLLGSGNTIYF. DNA for the CDR3: TGCGCCAGCAGTCTCCTGCTCGGCTCTGGAAACACCATATATTTT.

CDR3 coding DNA: TGTGCCATCAACCCTAAGGAGGGGCTAGCGGGGGGGAGGCCAGATGAGACCCAGTACTTC. This sequence encodes CAINPKEGLAGGRPDETQYF. The chain employs TRBV10-3 and TRBJ2-5, with 12 bases aligning to TRBD2. Germline V gene lookup returns CDR1 ENHRY and CDR2 SYGVKD. V was clipped by 7 bases and J by 5 bases; unmatched bases: 23. This CDR3 has 20 residues.

This chain uses TRBV19 with TRBJ1-5; 12 bases line up with TRBD1. This CDR3 contains 15 residues. V dropped 5 bases and J dropped 7; count of bases not matched to a gene: 6. The germline V gene has CDR1 LNHDA and CDR2 SQIVND (reference sequence). CDR3 nucleotide sequence: TGTGCCAGTAGTTGGGGACAGGGGGCGAAACAGCCCCAGCATTTT. Translation: CASSWGQGAKQPQHF.

This clone turned up a few times. The chain carries TRBV9 and TRBJ1-1; unclear D gene. Germline lookup yields CDR1 SGDLS and CDR2 YYNGEE. Trimming left V 2 bases short and J 3 bases short, with 8 bases between. There are 13 residues in the CDR3. The DNA for the CDR3 is TGTGCCAGCAGCGTGCAAACAGACACTGAAGCTTTCTTT. It translates to CASSVQTDTEAFF.

The chain carries TRBV15 and TRBJ1-5, with unresolved D. The CDR3 has 12 amino acids. Trimming cost V 8 bases and J 3 bases, with 8 bases left between them. Germline lookup yields CDR1 LNHNV and CDR2 YYDKDF (reference sequence). CDR3 in amino acids: CATRLPNQPQHF. As DNA, the CDR3 is TGTGCCACCCGTCTTCCCAATCAGCCCCAGCATTTT.

This clone has more than one count but fewer than ten. This rearrangement joins TRBV15 to TRBJ1-1; D gene uncertain. The germline V gene encodes CDR1 LNHNV and CDR2 YYDKDF (reference sequence). The length of the CDR3 is 15 residues. The V end lost 3 bases, the J end lost 1 base, and 12 bases lay between the germline ends. The CDR3 here is CATSRAMTENTEAFF. The CDR3, as DNA: TGTGCCACCAGCAGGGCAATGACTGAGAACACTGAAGCTTTCTTT.

The gene calls are TRBV11-3 and TRBJ2-7; TRBD2 matches at 14 bases. Trimming took 1 base from V and 6 from J; bases not matched to a gene: 8. Germline V CDR1 and CDR2: SGHNT, YENEEA. The CDR3 totals 17 residues. CDR3 sequence (DNA): TGTGCCAGCAGCTTAGGAGTAGGGACTAGCGGGAGTTCCGAGCAGTACTTC. Its translation: CASSLGVGTSGSSEQYF. Drawing the rest from reference TRBV11-3 and TRBJ2-7, the complete variable domain is EAGVVQSPRYKIIEKKQPVAFWCNPISGHNTLYWYLQNLGQGPELLIRYENEEAVDDSQLPKDRFSAERLKGVDSTLKIQPAELGDSAVYLCASSLGVGTSGSSEQYFGPGTRLTVT.

The CDR3 DNA follows: TGTGCCAGCAGTTTATCGATCGGGGGTCGCGACGAGCAGTACTTC. This gives the protein CASSLSIGGRDEQYF. This chain connects TRBV28 to TRBJ2-7; a possible D gene is TRBD2 (6 bases). The V gene's germline CDR1 is MDHEN and CDR2 SYDVKM. Between the trimmed V and J ends, which lost 1 base and 5 bases, there was a span of 15 bases. This CDR3 comprises 15 residues.

The chain recombines TRBV5-4 with TRBJ2-1, with D possibly TRBD1 on 6 matching bases. The germline V gene has CDR1 SGHNT and CDR2 YYREEE (reference sequence). V was trimmed by 5 bases and J by 0 bases, leaving 12 bases between them. CDR3 length: 15 residues. The CDR3 loop is CASSSWTVSYNEQFF. CDR3 bases: TGTGCCAGCAGTTCATGGACAGTCTCCTACAATGAGCAGTTCTTC.

CDR3 coding DNA: TGTGCCAGCAGTAGAGTACAGGGGTTCTCCGAGCAGTACTTC. Protein product: CASSRVQGFSEQYF. V usage is TRBV7-2 and J usage is TRBJ2-7, with 7 bases matching TRBD1. The length of the CDR3 is 14 residues. With 6 bases clipped from V and 6 bases from J, the junction kept 11 bases outside the gene matches. The V gene's germline CDR1 is SGHTA and CDR2 FQGNSA.

The genes are TRBV5-1 and TRBJ1-1; D remains unclear. CDR1 is SGHRS and CDR2 is YFSETQ in the germline V gene. The CDR3 totals 15 residues. V was shortened by 0 bases and J by 6 bases, with 15 bases between the two germline ends. CDR3 bases: TGCGCCAGCAGCTTGGATGACGGGAGGTATGCTGAAGCTTTCTTT. Its protein product is CASSLDDGRYAEAFF.

The chain links TRBV2 to TRBJ2-6; maybe TRBD1 (5 bases). In germline, CDR1 is SNHLY, CDR2 FYNNEI. V was pared by 4 bases and J by 5 bases, with 15 bases between. CDR3 length equals 16 residues. The DNA of the CDR3 is TGTGCCAGCAGTGGCATCAGGGATACTTGGGCCAACGTCCTGACTTTC. This sequence encodes CASSGIRDTWANVLTF.

J is TRBJ1-4 and V is TRBV28; D gene uncertain. This CDR3 region has 17 residues. Germline values: CDR1 MDHEN, CDR2 SYDVKM. V was clipped by 5 bases and J by 0 bases, with 16 bases between them. The CDR3 loop is CASSPQLVISTNEKLFF. As DNA, the CDR3 is TGTGCCAGCAGTCCGCAATTAGTCATATCAACTAATGAAAAACTGTTTTTT. Drawing the rest from reference TRBV28 and TRBJ1-4, the complete variable domain is DVKVTQSSRYLVKRTGEKVFLECVQDMDHENMFWYRQDPGLGLRLIYFSYDVKMKEKGDIPEGYSVSREKKERFSLILESASTNQTSMYLCASSPQLVISTNEKLFFGSGTQLSVL.

This clone was counted only a few times. The chain is built from TRBV5-4 and TRBJ1-4, with unresolved D. Germline loops: CDR1 SGHNT, CDR2 YYREEE (reference sequence). The CDR3 runs 14 residues. Between the trimmed V and J ends, which lost 4 bases and 8 bases, there was a span of 15 bases. The CDR3 bases are TGTGCCAGCAGCGATTACTCTCTCGGGGAAAAACTGTTTTTT. Amino acid sequence: CASSDYSLGEKLFF.

This clone has just one count. The chain uses TRBV19 and TRBJ2-7; D possibly corresponds to TRBD1 (6 bases). V was clipped by 3 bases and J by 3 bases, with 18 bases between them. Germline values: CDR1 LNHDA, CDR2 SQIVND (reference sequence). The CDR3 runs to 16 residues. The CDR3: CASSMSTGTGNYEQYF. The CDR3 DNA reads TGTGCCAGTAGTATGTCTACAGGGACGGGGAACTACGAGCAGTACTTC.

The rearrangement uses TRBV19 and TRBJ2-4; TRBD1 is a possible D gene (6 bases). The germline V gene has CDR1 LNHDA and CDR2 SQIVND (reference sequence). The CDR3 covers 16 residues. V lost 7 bases and J 6 bases, leaving 22 bases between the germline ends. The CDR3 sequence: CASKGGTGSLGNIQYF. The CDR3 DNA reads as TGTGCCAGTAAAGGGGGAACAGGGAGCCTTGGAAACATTCAGTACTTC.

The chain employs TRBV18 and TRBJ1-2; no clear D gene. Trimming removed 2 bases at V and 5 bases at J, with 6 bases between. There are 12 residues in the CDR3. The germline V gene has CDR1 KGHSH and CDR2 LQKENI. The CDR3 nucleotides read TGTGCCAGCTCACCAGGAGGGTATGGCTACACCTTC. Translating it yields CASSPGGYGYTF.

This clone was counted only a few times. V usage is TRBV12-3 or TRBV12-4 and J usage is TRBJ2-7; D ambiguous. The CDR3 spans 13 residues. Trimming removed 5 bases from V and 4 bases from J, with 12 bases in between. In nucleotides, the CDR3 is TGTGCCAGCAGTCCGCAAGAGTATTACGAGCAGTACTTC. It yields the protein CASSPQEYYEQYF.

This clone was counted between two and nine times. J is TRBJ1-5 and V is TRBV6-6, with D unresolved. The CDR3 runs 17 residues. Deletions cut 5 bases from V and 0 bases from J, with 17 bases between. Germline values: CDR1 MNHNY, CDR2 SVGAGI (reference sequence). For the CDR3, the DNA is TGTGCCAGCAGTCCCCGTAAAAACAGTCATAGCAATCAGCCCCAGCATTTT. Translating it yields CASSPRKNSHSNQPQHF.

This sequence joins TRBV30 and TRBJ1-1; perhaps TRBD1 as D (5 bases). This CDR3 is built from 14 residues. Germline values: CDR1 GTSNPN, CDR2 SVGIG (reference sequence). Trimming cost V 6 bases and J 1 base, with 15 bases left between them. This chain's CDR3 is CACIRRGRNTEAFF. In DNA, the CDR3 is TGTGCCTGCATCCGGCGGGGGAGGAACACTGAAGCTTTCTTT.

This clone was detected only a few times. The V call is TRBV25-1, the J call TRBJ2-7, with D possibly TRBD1 on 5 matching bases. Germline V gene data show CDR1 as MGHDK and CDR2 as SYGVNS. The ends were cut back, 4 bases at V and 7 bases at J, with 8 bases in the middle. This CDR3 has 11 amino acids. CDR3 residues: CASSVYREQYF. CDR3 DNA: TGTGCCAGCAGTGTATACAGGGAGCAGTACTTC.